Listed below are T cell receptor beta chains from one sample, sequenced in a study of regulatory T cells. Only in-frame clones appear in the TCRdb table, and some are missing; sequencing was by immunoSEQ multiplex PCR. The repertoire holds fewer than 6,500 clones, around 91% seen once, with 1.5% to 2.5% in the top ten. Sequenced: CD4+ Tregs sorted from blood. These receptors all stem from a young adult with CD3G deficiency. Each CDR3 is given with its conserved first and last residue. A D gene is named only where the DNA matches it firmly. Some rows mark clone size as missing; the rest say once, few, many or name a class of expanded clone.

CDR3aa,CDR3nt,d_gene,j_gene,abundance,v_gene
CASSYRLGGEQFF,TGTGCCAGCAGTTACCGTTTGGGCGGTGAGCAGTTCTTC,NA,TRBJ2-1,NA,TRBV6-6
CASSLALRTSASTDTQYF,TGCGCCAGCAGCCTAGCCCTCCGGACTAGCGCCAGCACAGATACGCAGTATTTT,TRBD2,TRBJ2-3,NA,TRBV5-1
CASSEGMSGANVLTF,TGTGCCAGCAGTGAAGGCATGTCTGGGGCCAACGTCCTGACTTTC,NA,TRBJ2-6,NA,TRBV6-1
CASSGQGGGGDEQFF,TGTGCCAGCAGTGGTCAGGGAGGGGGTGGGGATGAGCAGTTCTTC,NA,TRBJ2-1,NA,TRBV6-1
CASSPHGGWQYF,TGTGCCAGCAGCCCTCACGGGGGCTGGCAGTACTTC,NA,TRBJ2-7,few,TRBV6-6
CASSPDLAGGGQYF,TGTGCCAGCAGCCCGGACTTAGCGGGAGGCGGGCAGTACTTC,TRBD2,TRBJ2-7,NA,TRBV7-8
CASSRTSGANVLTF,TGTGCCAGCAGCAGGACCTCTGGGGCCAACGTCCTGACTTTC,NA,TRBJ2-6,NA,TRBV6-5
CASSFSGSADTQYF,TGTGCCAGCAGCTTTAGCGGGTCCGCGGATACGCAGTATTTT,TRBD2,TRBJ2-3,once,TRBV7-9
CASSPSWDRAAYEQYF,TGCGCCAGCAGCCCCTCATGGGACAGGGCCGCCTACGAGCAGTACTTC,TRBD1,TRBJ2-7,NA,TRBV5-1
CASIFSKSQSRANVLTF,TGTGCCAGCATATTTTCAAAGTCACAAAGTCGGGCCAACGTCCTGACTTTC,NA,TRBJ2-6,NA,TRBV5-6
CASSEIAFQPQHF,TGTGCCAGCAGTGAAATAGCTTTTCAGCCCCAGCATTTT,NA,TRBJ1-5,NA,TRBV6-1
CASSISPPSTGAKNIQYF,TGTGCCAGTAGTATCAGCCCTCCCTCGACAGGGGCCAAAAACATTCAGTACTTC,TRBD1,TRBJ2-4,NA,TRBV19
CASSLSRIYEQYF,TGTGCCAGCAGTTTGAGTCGGATCTACGAGCAGTACTTC,NA,TRBJ2-7,NA,TRBV6-5